This T cell receptor (beta chain) is drawn from a study of OX40 agonist ivuxolimab in advanced cancers. About the study: Each dose-escalation patient presented with hepatocellular carcinoma, melanoma, renal cell or head and neck cancer. Broader study findings: Circulating CD4+ and CD8+ T cells showed clonal expansion by week 6 at 0.1 to 3.0 mg/kg. Among T cells, CD8+ cells averaged more expanded clones than CD4+ cells. Certain nonresponders additionally had low normalized T-cell clonal expansion.

Deletions cut 1 base from V and 8 bases from J, with 12 bases between. The germline CDR1 and CDR2 sequences are SGHTA and FQGTGA. The CDR3 extends over 14 amino acids. Assay used: immunoSEQ multiplex PCR; TCRdb lists only in-frame clones, some missing. The sample contains 60,000 or so clones, 65% to 90% of which appear only once. With respect to this clone: Antigen unknown.

The sample in question was CD4+ or CD8+ T cells sorted from blood, obtained in a trial of the OX40 agonist ivuxolimab. The origin of this receptor is an adult with an advanced solid tumor such as melanoma, head and neck, liver or kidney cancer. The chain recombines TRBV7-3 with TRBJ2-1, with D perhaps TRBD2 (6 bases). The CDR3 loop reads CASSLNRGNHEQFF. The CDR3 coding sequence is TGTGCCAGCAGCTTAAATCGGGGGAACCATGAGCAGTTCTTC. Drawing the rest from reference TRBV7-3 and TRBJ2-1, the complete variable domain is GAGVSQTPSNKVTEKGKYVELRCDPISGHTALYWYRQSLGQGPEFLIYFQGTGAADDSGLPNDRFFAVRPEGSVSTLKIQRTERGDSAVYLCASSLNRGNHEQFFGPGTRLTVL.